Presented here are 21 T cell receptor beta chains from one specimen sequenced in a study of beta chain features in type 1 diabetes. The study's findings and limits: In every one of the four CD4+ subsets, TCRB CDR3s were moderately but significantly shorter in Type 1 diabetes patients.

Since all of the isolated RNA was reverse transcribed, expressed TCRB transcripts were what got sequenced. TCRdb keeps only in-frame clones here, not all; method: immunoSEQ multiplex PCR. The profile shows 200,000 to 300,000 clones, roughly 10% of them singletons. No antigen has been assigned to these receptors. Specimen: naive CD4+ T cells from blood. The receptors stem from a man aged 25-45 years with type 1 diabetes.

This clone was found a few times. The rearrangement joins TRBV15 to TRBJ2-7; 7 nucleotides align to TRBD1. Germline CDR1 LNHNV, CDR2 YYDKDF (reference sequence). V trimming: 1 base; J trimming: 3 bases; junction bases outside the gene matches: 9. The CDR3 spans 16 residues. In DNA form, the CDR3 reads TGTGCCACCAGCAGAGGACTACAGGGGTCCTACTACGAGCAGTACTTC. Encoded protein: CATSRGLQGSYYEQYF.

In nucleotides, the CDR3 is TGTGCCATCAGAGTGGGACAGGGCTCCTACGAGCAGTACTTC. This gives the protein CAIRVGQGSYEQYF. The chain couples TRBV10-3 to TRBJ2-7, with 9 bases aligning to TRBD1. Germline V lookup: CDR1 ENHRY, CDR2 SYGVKD. The CDR3 runs 14 residues. V dropped 6 bases and J dropped 0; count of bases not matched to a gene: 3.

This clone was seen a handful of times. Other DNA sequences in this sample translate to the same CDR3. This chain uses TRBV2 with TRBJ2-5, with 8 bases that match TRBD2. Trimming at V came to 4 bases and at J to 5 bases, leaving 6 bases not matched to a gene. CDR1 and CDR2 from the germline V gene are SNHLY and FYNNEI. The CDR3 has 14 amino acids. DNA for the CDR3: TGTGCCAGCAGTGGGACGGGGGGGCCGGAGACCCAGTACTTC. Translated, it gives CASSGTGGPETQYF. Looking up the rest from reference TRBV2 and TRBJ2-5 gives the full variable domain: EPEVTQTPSHQVTQMGQEVILRCVPISNHLYFYWYRQILGQKVEFLVSFYNNEISEKSEIFDDQFSVERPDGSNFTLKIRSTKLEDSAMYFCASSGTGGPETQYFGPGTRLLVL.

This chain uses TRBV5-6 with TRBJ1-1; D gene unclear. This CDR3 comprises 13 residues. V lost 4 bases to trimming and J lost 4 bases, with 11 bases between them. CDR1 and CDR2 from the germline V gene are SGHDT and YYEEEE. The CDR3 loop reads CASSTPGGTEAFF. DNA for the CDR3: TGTGCCAGCAGCACCCCCGGTGGCACTGAAGCTTTCTTT. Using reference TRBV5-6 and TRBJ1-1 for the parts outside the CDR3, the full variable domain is DAGVTQSPTHLIKTRGQQVTLRCSPKSGHDTVSWYQQALGQGPQFIFQYYEEEERQRGNFPDRFSGHQFPNYSSELNVNALLLGDSALYLCASSTPGGTEAFFGQGTRLTVV.

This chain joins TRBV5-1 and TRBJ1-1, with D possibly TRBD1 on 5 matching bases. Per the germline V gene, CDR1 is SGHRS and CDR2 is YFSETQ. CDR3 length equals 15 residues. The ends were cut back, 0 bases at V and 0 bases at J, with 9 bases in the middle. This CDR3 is CASSLAGHMNTEAFF. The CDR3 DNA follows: TGCGCCAGCAGCTTGGCCGGACACATGAACACTGAAGCTTTCTTT.

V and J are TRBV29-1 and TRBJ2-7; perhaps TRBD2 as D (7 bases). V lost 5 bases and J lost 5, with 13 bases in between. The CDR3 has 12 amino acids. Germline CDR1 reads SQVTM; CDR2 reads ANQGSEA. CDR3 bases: TGCAGCGTTACGGGGGGCACCGACGAGCAGTACTTC. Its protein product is CSVTGGTDEQYF.

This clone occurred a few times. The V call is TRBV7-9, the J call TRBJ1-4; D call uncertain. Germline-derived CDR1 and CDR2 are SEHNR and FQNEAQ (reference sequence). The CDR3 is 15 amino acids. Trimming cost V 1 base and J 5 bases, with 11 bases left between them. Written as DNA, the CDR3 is TGTGCCAGCAGCTTAGTACTACTGGAGAATGAAAAACTGTTTTTT. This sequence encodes CASSLVLLENEKLFF.

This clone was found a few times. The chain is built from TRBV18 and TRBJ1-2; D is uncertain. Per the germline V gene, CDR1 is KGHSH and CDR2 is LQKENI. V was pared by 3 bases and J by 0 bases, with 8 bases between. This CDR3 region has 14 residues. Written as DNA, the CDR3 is TGTGCCAGCTCACCGGAGTCCCCTAACTATGGCTACACCTTC. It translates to CASSPESPNYGYTF.

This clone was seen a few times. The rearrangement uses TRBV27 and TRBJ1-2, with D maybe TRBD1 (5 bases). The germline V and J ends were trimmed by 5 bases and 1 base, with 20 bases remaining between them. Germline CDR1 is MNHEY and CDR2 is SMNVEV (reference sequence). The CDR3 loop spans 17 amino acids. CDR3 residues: CASSPQGRWFGNYGYTF. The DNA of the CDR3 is TGTGCCAGCAGTCCCCAGGGTAGATGGTTTGGTAACTATGGCTACACCTTC.

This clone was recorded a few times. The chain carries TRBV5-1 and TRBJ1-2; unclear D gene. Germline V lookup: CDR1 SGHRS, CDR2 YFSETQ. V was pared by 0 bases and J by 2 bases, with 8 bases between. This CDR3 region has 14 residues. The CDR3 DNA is TGCGCCAGCAGCTTGGAGTACCAGAACTATGGCTACACCTTC. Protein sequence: CASSLEYQNYGYTF. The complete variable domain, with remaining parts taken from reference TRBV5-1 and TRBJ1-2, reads KAGVTQTPRYLIKTRGQQVTLSCSPISGHRSVSWYQQTPGQGLQFLFEYFSETQRNKGNFPGRFSGRQFSNSRSEMNVSTLELGDSALYLCASSLEYQNYGYTFGSGTRLTVV.

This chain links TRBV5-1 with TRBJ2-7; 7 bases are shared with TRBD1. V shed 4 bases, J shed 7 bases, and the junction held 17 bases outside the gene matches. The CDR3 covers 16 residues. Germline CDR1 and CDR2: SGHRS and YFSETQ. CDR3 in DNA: TGCGCCAGCAGCCAAATGCCGAGACAGGGACAAGGGGAGCAGTACTTC. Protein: CASSQMPRQGQGEQYF.

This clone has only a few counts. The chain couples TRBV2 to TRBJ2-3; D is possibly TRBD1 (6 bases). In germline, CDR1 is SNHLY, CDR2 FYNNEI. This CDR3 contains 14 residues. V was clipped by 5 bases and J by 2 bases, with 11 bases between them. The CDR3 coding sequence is TGTGCCAGCAGTACCGACAGGTACACAGATACGCAGTATTTT. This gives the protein CASSTDRYTDTQYF.

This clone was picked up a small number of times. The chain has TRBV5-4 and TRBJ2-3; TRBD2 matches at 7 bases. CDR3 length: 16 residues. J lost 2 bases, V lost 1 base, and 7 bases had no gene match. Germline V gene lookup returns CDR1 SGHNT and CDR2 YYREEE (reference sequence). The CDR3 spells CASSLNERETTDTQYF. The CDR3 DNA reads TGTGCCAGCAGCTTGAATGAGCGGGAAACCACAGATACGCAGTATTTT. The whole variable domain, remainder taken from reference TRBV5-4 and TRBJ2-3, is ETGVTQSPTHLIKTRGQQVTLRCSSQSGHNTVSWYQQALGQGPQFIFQYYREEENGRGNFPPRFSGLQFPNYSSELNVNALELDDSALYLCASSLNERETTDTQYFGPGTRLTVL.

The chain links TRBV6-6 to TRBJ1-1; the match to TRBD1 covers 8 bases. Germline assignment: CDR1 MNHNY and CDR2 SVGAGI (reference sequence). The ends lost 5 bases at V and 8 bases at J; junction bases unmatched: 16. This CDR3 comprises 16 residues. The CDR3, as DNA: TGTGCCAGCAGTCACGGACAGGGATCGCTGCCCTCAGAAGCTTTCTTT. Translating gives CASSHGQGSLPSEAFF.

The CDR3 here is CATSSIAGGADTQYF. The CDR3 bases are TGTGCCACCAGCAGTATAGCGGGGGGCGCAGATACGCAGTATTTT. This chain connects TRBV15 to TRBJ2-3; 10 bases line up with TRBD2. The J segment lost 4 bases and the V segment lost 3 bases, leaving 4 bases of the junction unmatched. Germline values: CDR1 LNHNV, CDR2 YYDKDF (reference sequence). The CDR3 runs to 15 residues.

For the CDR3, the DNA is TGTGCCAGCAGCGCCGACAGATACTCTGGGGCCAACGTCCTGACTTTC. Its protein is CASSADRYSGANVLTF. V is TRBV11-2 and J is TRBJ2-6, with a weak D call TRBD1 (5 bases). Germline assignment: CDR1 SGHAT and CDR2 FQNNGV. The CDR3 length is 16 residues. V gave up 5 bases and J gave up 0 bases, with 11 bases separating them.

Here the CDR3 DNA reads TGTGCCAGCAGCTCCCGTGGGACTCTCTGGGAGACCCAGTACTTC. As protein: CASSSRGTLWETQYF. The rearrangement uses TRBV7-9 and TRBJ2-5; possibly TRBD2 for D (6 bases). The germline CDR1 and CDR2 sequences are SEHNR and FQNEAQ (reference sequence). Between the trimmed V and J ends, which lost 4 bases and 5 bases, there was a span of 17 bases. The CDR3 is made up of 15 amino acids.

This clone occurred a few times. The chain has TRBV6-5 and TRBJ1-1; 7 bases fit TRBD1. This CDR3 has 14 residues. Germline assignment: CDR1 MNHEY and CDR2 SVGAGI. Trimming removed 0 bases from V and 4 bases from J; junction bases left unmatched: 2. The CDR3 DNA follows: TGTGCCAGCAGTTACTCCAGGGGGAGCACTGAAGCTTTCTTT. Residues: CASSYSRGSTEAFF.

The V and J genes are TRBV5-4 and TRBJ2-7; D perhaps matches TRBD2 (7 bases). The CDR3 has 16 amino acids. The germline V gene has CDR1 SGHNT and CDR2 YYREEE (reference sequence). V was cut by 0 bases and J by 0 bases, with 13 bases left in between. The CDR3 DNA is TGTGCCAGCAGCTTGGGAGGGGGGGGGAGCTCCTACGAGCAGTACTTC. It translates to CASSLGGGGSSYEQYF.

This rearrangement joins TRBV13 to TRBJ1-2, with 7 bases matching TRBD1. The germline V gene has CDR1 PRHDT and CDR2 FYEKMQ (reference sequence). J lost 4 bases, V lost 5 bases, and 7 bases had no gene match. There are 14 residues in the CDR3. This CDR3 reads CASSLRTGLYGYTF. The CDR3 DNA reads TGTGCCAGCAGCCTAAGGACAGGCCTCTATGGCTACACCTTC.

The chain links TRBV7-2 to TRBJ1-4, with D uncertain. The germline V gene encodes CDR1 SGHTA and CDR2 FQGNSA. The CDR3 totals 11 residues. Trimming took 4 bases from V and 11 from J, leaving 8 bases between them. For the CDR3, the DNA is TGTGCCAGCAGCTCGAGTACGAAACTGTTTTTT. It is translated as CASSSSTKLFF.